The TCR beta chain described here comes from a study of blood T cell repertoires in COVID-19 (dated by TCRdb to 2020 to 2022). Study-level background: Collaborator samples came from the United States, Italy and Spain and covered acute and convalescent phases of COVID-19. The samples were drawn from the first 160 participants of the ongoing ImmuneRACE study and from over 950 subjects provided by 6 global collaborators. A freely available public database, intended as a resource for researchers studying the immune response to SARS-CoV-2, is where the repertoires were released. The material from the prospective study consisted of cDNA or gDNA derived from T cells, B-cell-depleted T cells, or PBMCs. HLA class I and class II types, where available, came from metadata supplied by the sample provider rather than from assay-based typing. The dataset comprised deeply sampled blood TCRbeta repertoires from subjects exposed to, actively infected with, or recovered from COVID-19. The sample metadata nearly always contained a de-identified subject ID, COVID-19 status, age in years and sex.

Samples from volunteer blood donors who had recovered from COVID-19 were contributed by a second Seattle source. Whole blood was collected in K2EDTA tubes by collaborating institutions according to the institutions' own protocols. Collaborator samples were shipped for TCRbeta analysis as frozen whole blood, isolated PBMCs, or DNA extracted from either sample type. On this clone itself: Its recognized antigen is unknown. Nothing much larger sits one base from this clone, and base qualities are not available.

General findings and caveats noted by the study authors: The amount of clinical and demographic metadata varied by source and participant and was provided uncurated.

The immunoSEQ Assay, a bias-controlled multiplex PCR, was used to amplify TCRbeta CDR3 regions from genomic DNA. Under the source paper's analysis protocol: The number of nucleated cells in each sample was estimated by amplification of reference gene primers within the assay. To quantify the absolute abundance of each unique TCRbeta CDR3 rearrangement, sequence reads were collapsed and filtered. For each sample, productive Simpson clonality was calculated as the square root of Simpson's diversity index over productive rearrangements. TCRdb retrieved this table from immuneACCESS and kept in-frame rearrangements only. Not all clones are present; in checked studies, unresolved V genes account for under half, and no reason is known for the remainder. V and J calls plus clone size are reproduced from that table; the DNA served to infer D and trimming. The sample table records about 280,000 clones; about 83% of these occur just once. Roughly 9.4% of the sample is taken by the ten largest.

Material for sequencing was peripheral blood. The TCR originated in a woman between 45 and 60 years old who had recovered from COVID-19.

The nucleotides are TGTGCCACCAGCAGAGAAGGGGACAGGGGCGGGGAGACCCAGTACTTC. It codes for CATSREGDRGGETQYF. The rearrangement joined TRBV15 to TRBJ2-5; TRBD1 matches 10 bases in the middle. Trimming removed 0 bases from V and 5 bases from J; the gene matches leave 6 bases unexplained. From cysteine to phenylalanine, the CDR3 is 16 amino acids long. Here the CDR3 DNA is all that survives: 48 bases in frame from base 1. The germline V gene (reference sequence) provides CDR1 LNHNV and CDR2 YYDKDF.